Shown below are 19 T cell receptor beta chains from a single sample sequenced in a study of T cell changes during pregnancy in multiple sclerosis (dated by TCRdb to between 2018 and 2021). The receptor library was made with the immunoSEQ multiplex PCR assay. This immuneACCESS table, as held by TCRdb, lists in-frame sequences with V and J called but not all clones. Of the missing ones, under half trace to an unresolved V gene in checked studies; the others have no known cause. The sample data list 40,000 or so clones, and roughly 91% of these were observed just once. 6% to 7.5% of the sample is taken by the ten largest. The specimen was CD8+ T cells from peripheral blood mononuclear cells, collected in the second trimester of pregnancy. These receptors came from a female donor with multiple sclerosis, enrolled in a pregnancy study.

The rearrangement uses TRBV19 and TRBJ2-2; tentatively, D is TRBD2 (6 bases). The CDR3 is made up of 14 amino acids. Germline lookup yields CDR1 LNHDA and CDR2 SQIVND (reference sequence). V lost 6 bases to trimming and J lost 1 base, with 9 bases between them. The CDR3 is CASRYGGNTGELFF. The CDR3, as DNA: TGTGCCAGTAGATACGGGGGGAACACCGGGGAGCTGTTTTTT.

V usage is TRBV10-3 and J usage is TRBJ2-5, with a weak D call TRBD2 (6 bases). This CDR3 spans 14 amino acids. Germline CDR1 is ENHRY and CDR2 is SYGVKD. The V end was cut by 6 bases, the J end by 1 base, with 12 bases between. The DNA for the CDR3 is TGTGCCATCAGGGGACTGGAGACCCAAGAGACCCAGTACTTC. Translating gives CAIRGLETQETQYF.

In its sample, this clone was seen once. This rearrangement joins TRBV4-3 to TRBJ1-1; D ambiguous. This CDR3 has 16 amino acids. V shed 0 bases and J shed 7 bases, with 18 bases lying between them. In germline, CDR1 is LGHNA, CDR2 YSLEER. The chain's CDR3 is CASSQDRRSPKIEAFF. CDR3 coding DNA: TGCGCCAGCAGCCAAGATCGGAGAAGCCCGAAGATTGAAGCTTTCTTT.

The rearrangement uses TRBV9 and TRBJ2-7, with D perhaps TRBD2 (6 bases). The germline V gene encodes CDR1 SGDLS and CDR2 YYNGEE. V lost 0 bases and J lost 2, with 15 bases in between. The length of the CDR3 is 16 residues. CDR3 nucleotide sequence: TGTGCCAGCAGCGTAGGGGGGGAGTGGGAGCCCTACGAGCAGTACTTC. Protein: CASSVGGEWEPYEQYF. The variable domain in full, completed from reference TRBV9 and TRBJ2-7, reads DSGVTQTPKHLITATGQRVTLRCSPRSGDLSVYWYQQSLDQGLQFLIQYYNGEERAKGNILERFSAQQFPDLHSELNLSSLELGDSALYFCASSVGGEWEPYEQYFGPGTRLTVT.

V and J are TRBV7-2 and TRBJ1-2; TRBD1 matches 9 bases. The junction had 13 bases not matched to a gene; V was cut back by 5 bases and J by 3 bases. This CDR3 region has 17 residues. Per germline, CDR1 SGHTA and CDR2 FQGNSA. CDR3 region: CASSVTGGDSWDYGYTF. CDR3 nucleotide sequence: TGTGCCAGCAGCGTAACAGGGGGCGATAGTTGGGACTATGGCTACACCTTC.

This rearrangement joins TRBV29-1 to TRBJ2-7, with D perhaps matching TRBD2 (5 bases). The CDR3 sequence is 12 residues long. The germline gives CDR1 SQVTM, CDR2 ANQGSEA. Trimming removed 2 bases from V and 3 bases from J, with 8 bases in between. In nucleotides, the CDR3 is TGCAGCGTTGAACGGGGAGACTACGAGCAGTACTTC. This gives the protein CSVERGDYEQYF.

This clone was picked up one time. This sequence joins TRBV6-1 and TRBJ2-7; D ambiguous. This CDR3 is 16 amino acids long. V gave up 3 bases and J gave up 6 bases, with 21 bases separating them. Germline-derived CDR1 and CDR2 are MNHNS and SASEGT. In DNA, the CDR3 is TGTGCCAGCAGTGACAACCGTCGGGTTTCTTTTAGCGAGCAGTACTTC. Translation gives CASSDNRRVSFSEQYF.

CDR3 nucleotide sequence: TGTGCCAGCAGCACCCGACCGGGACAGCGCCACTATGGCTACACCTTC. The encoded protein is CASSTRPGQRHYGYTF. The chain is built from TRBV13 and TRBJ1-2, with 7 bases that match TRBD1. The CDR3 covers 16 residues. Trimming took 5 bases from V and 3 from J; bases not matched to a gene: 12. In germline, CDR1 is PRHDT, CDR2 FYEKMQ (reference sequence).

The J gene is TRBJ1-4, the V gene TRBV29-1, with D maybe TRBD1 (5 bases). V was clipped by 7 bases and J by 3 bases, with 12 bases between them. The CDR3 covers 13 residues. The germline CDR1 and CDR2 sequences are SQVTM and ANQGSEA. The CDR3 sequence is CSALAGPNEKLFF. As DNA, the CDR3 is TGCAGCGCCCTGGCAGGGCCTAATGAAAAACTGTTTTTT.

The V gene is TRBV27, the J gene TRBJ1-5; possible D gene TRBD1, 6 bases. Germline loops: CDR1 MNHEY, CDR2 SMNVEV (reference sequence). Trimming removed 8 bases from V and 0 bases from J, with 11 bases in between. This CDR3 region has 14 residues. The DNA of the CDR3 is TGTGCCAGCTGGTCCAGGGGTAGCAATCAGCCCCAGCATTTT. As protein: CASWSRGSNQPQHF.

The chain uses TRBV4-3 and TRBJ1-1; TRBD1 is a possible D gene (5 bases). Trimming removed 0 bases at V and 0 bases at J, with 11 bases between. CDR1 LGHNA and CDR2 YSLEER come from the germline V gene. The CDR3 contains 16 residues. CDR3 nucleotides: TGCGCCAGCAGCCAAGACAACAGGCTAATGAACACTGAAGCTTTCTTT. It is translated as CASSQDNRLMNTEAFF.

The chain couples TRBV7-9 to TRBJ1-6; 8 bases fit TRBD1. J lost 10 bases, V lost 5 bases, and 10 bases had no gene match. There are 15 residues in the CDR3. From germline, CDR1 is SEHNR and CDR2 FQNEAQ (reference sequence). Written as DNA, the CDR3 is TGTGCCAGCAGCAGCCGGGACAGGCTCGGGTCACCCCTCCACTTT. This sequence encodes CASSSRDRLGSPLHF.

The CDR3 is CASSLSNTGELFF. Written as DNA, the CDR3 is TGTGCCAGCAGCCTTTCGAACACCGGGGAGCTGTTTTTT. This chain connects TRBV7-9 to TRBJ2-2, with unresolved D. Between the trimmed V and J ends, which lost 5 bases and 0 bases, there was a span of 4 bases. This CDR3 is built from 13 residues. The germline gives CDR1 SEHNR, CDR2 FQNEAQ (reference sequence).

The chain couples TRBV6-5 to TRBJ1-2, with D uncertain. V was pared by 0 bases and J by 8 bases, with 16 bases between. Per germline, CDR1 MNHEY and CDR2 SVGAGI. This CDR3 contains 15 residues. CDR3 coding DNA: TGTGCCAGCAGTTACTCGCAGAGCGGGAGTCGGGGCTACACCTTC. Its translation: CASSYSQSGSRGYTF.

This chain uses TRBV5-1 with TRBJ1-1; D remains unclear. The CDR3 consists of 13 residues. Trimming pared 2 bases from V and 2 bases from J, leaving 7 bases between. From germline, CDR1 is SGHRS and CDR2 YFSETQ. This chain's CDR3 is CASSFEANTEAFF. CDR3 coding DNA: TGCGCCAGCAGCTTTGAGGCTAACACTGAAGCTTTCTTT.

This chain connects TRBV4-1 to TRBJ2-7; 10 positions match TRBD2. This CDR3 has 19 residues. CDR1 and CDR2 from the germline V gene are MGHRA and YSYEKL. V was clipped by 2 bases and J by 2 bases; unmatched bases: 15. CDR3 sequence reads: CASSQTGVEREGLAYEQYF. The CDR3 DNA reads TGCGCCAGCAGCCAAACGGGGGTAGAGCGGGAGGGCTTGGCCTACGAGCAGTACTTC.

This clone was detected only once. The CDR3 region is CAWRVQLYEQYF. The CDR3, as DNA: TGTGCCTGGAGAGTACAGCTCTACGAGCAGTACTTC. V gene TRBV30 combines with J gene TRBJ2-7, with unresolved D. Trimming took off 3 bases at V and 3 bases at J, with 9 bases between the two ends. Germline V gene lookup returns CDR1 GTSNPN and CDR2 SVGIG (reference sequence). This CDR3 region has 12 residues.

This clone is labeled large. The CDR3 DNA reads as TGCGCCAGCAGCTTGGGAGGGGGGGGTTACACTGAAGCTTTCTTT. It codes for CASSLGGGGYTEAFF. The chain combines TRBV5-1 with TRBJ1-1; D is possibly TRBD1 (6 bases). The CDR3 runs 15 residues. CDR1 and CDR2 (germline): SGHRS, YFSETQ. V shed 0 bases and J shed 3 bases, with 12 bases lying between them.

V and J are TRBV7-8 and TRBJ1-1; TRBD1 aligns across 7 bases. Per the germline V gene, CDR1 is SGHVS and CDR2 is FQNEAQ. The CDR3 extends over 15 amino acids. V shed 4 bases, J shed 1 base, and the junction held 6 bases outside the gene matches. CDR3 sequence reads: CASSSRQGQNTEAFF. The CDR3 nucleotides read TGTGCCAGCAGCTCCAGACAGGGTCAGAACACTGAAGCTTTCTTT.